The 27 T cell receptor beta chains below come from one sample, sequenced in a study of blood T cells in healthy people across ages. The authors ran a second PCR of roughly 6 to 11 cycles using a sample-barcoded 5' primer and a J-beta primer mix. From the 5' RACE reads, TCRdb called clonotypes with MiXCR, one entry per CDR3 protein. The data contain around 2 million distinct CDR3 sequences, around 40% of them singletons. The sample taken for sequencing was blood. These receptor sequences come from a human donor in good health.

This clonotype was recorded a few times. In nucleotides, the CDR3 is TGTGCCAGCAGCCAATGGGACAGGGGCGACGAGCAGTACTTC. It is translated as CASSQWDRGDEQYF. The V call is TRBV4-2, the J call TRBJ2-7, with 10 bases identical to TRBD1. The ends lost 2 bases at V and 5 bases at J; junction bases unmatched: 3. This CDR3 comprises 14 residues. Germline V gene sequence: CDR1 LGHNA, CDR2 YNFKEQ.

This clonotype was seen a handful of times. The DNA of the CDR3 is TGTGCCAGCAGCCCGAGACTAGCGGGGACCTATGGCAATGAGCAGTTCTTC. Protein: CASSPRLAGTYGNEQFF. This sequence joins TRBV3-1 and TRBJ2-1; TRBD2 matches 11 bases. Germline assignment: CDR1 LGHDT and CDR2 YNNKEL (reference sequence). V trimming: 4 bases; J trimming: 6 bases; junction bases outside the gene matches: 11. The CDR3 is made up of 17 amino acids.

Of note for this clonotype: At one end, the junction sequence differs from germline, possibly due to a read error. The chain couples TRBV7-9 to TRBJ2-6, with a tentative D call TRBD1 (6 bases). The germline V gene has CDR1 SEHNR and CDR2 FQNEAQ (reference sequence). The CDR3 runs 14 residues. In DNA, the CDR3 is TGTGTCAGCAGCAGGGGTTCGGGGGCCAACGTCCTGACTTTC. Translating it yields CVSSRGSGANVLTF.

This clonotype has a count of ten or more. V is TRBV27 and J is TRBJ2-7; D gene ambiguous. This CDR3 has 13 residues. Trimming pared 0 bases from V and 2 bases from J, leaving 5 bases between. Germline-derived CDR1 and CDR2 are MNHEY and SMNVEV (reference sequence). CDR3 DNA: TGTGCCAGCAGTTTATCTCCACCCTACGAGCAGTACTTC. Its protein is CASSLSPPYEQYF.

The rearrangement joins TRBV27 to TRBJ1-5, with TRBD1 as a possible D gene (5 bases). Germline CDR1 MNHEY, CDR2 SMNVEV (reference sequence). The CDR3 spans 17 residues. The V and J ends lost 6 bases and 2 bases respectively, with 20 bases between them. The CDR3 coding sequence is TGTGCCAGCAGGGGCGGGACCCCAACACAGCGCAATCAGCCCCAGCATTTT. Translation gives CASRGGTPTQRNQPQHF.

In its sample, this clonotype was seen a few times. V and J are TRBV10-3 and TRBJ2-5; weak D call: TRBD1 (6 bases). The V end lost 6 bases, the J end lost 4 bases, and 9 bases lay between the germline ends. Germline V gene sequence: CDR1 ENHRY, CDR2 SYGVKD. This CDR3 has 12 amino acids. The chain's CDR3 is CAIRPQGETQYF. CDR3 nucleotides: TGTGCCATCAGACCACAGGGAGAGACCCAGTACTTC.

The chain recombines TRBV11-2 with TRBJ1-6; possibly TRBD1 for D (6 bases). Germline-derived CDR1 and CDR2 are SGHAT and FQNNGV. This CDR3 comprises 18 residues. Trimming took off 3 bases at V and 10 bases at J, with 25 bases between the two ends. The CDR3: CASSFFPMGTSLRSPLHF. CDR3 coding DNA: TGTGCCAGCAGCTTTTTCCCAATGGGGACATCTCTTCGGTCACCCCTCCACTTT.

This clonotype was recorded a few times. The V gene is TRBV12-3 or TRBV12-4, the J gene TRBJ2-7; the match to TRBD2 covers 8 bases. The CDR3 is 17 residues long. V trimming: 6 bases; J trimming: 1 base; junction bases outside the gene matches: 14. The CDR3: CASSQSGRGEDSYEQYF. DNA of the CDR3: TGTGCCAGCAGCCAGAGTGGGCGGGGGGAAGATTCCTACGAGCAGTACTTC.

The CDR3 is CASSTHSRSTDTQYF. For the CDR3, the DNA is TGTGCCAGCAGCACACACAGCAGAAGCACAGATACGCAGTATTTT. The chain carries TRBV4-2 and TRBJ2-3; no firm D call. The CDR3 is 15 residues long. The V and J ends lost 5 bases and 0 bases respectively, with 12 bases between them. Germline loops: CDR1 LGHNA, CDR2 YNFKEQ.

The genes are TRBV3-1 and TRBJ1-2, with D uncertain. Trimming took 4 bases from V and 8 from J, leaving 23 bases between them. The CDR3 is 16 amino acids. CDR1 LGHDT and CDR2 YNNKEL come from the germline V gene (reference sequence). The CDR3 DNA reads as TGTGCCAGCAGCCCAGACCCGGACTCTTGGCTAATAGGCTACACCTTC. Residues: CASSPDPDSWLIGYTF.

This clonotype was counted a single time. Its ends do not fully match the called genes, so a read error is possible. The V gene is TRBV9, the J gene TRBJ2-7; D possibly corresponds to TRBD1 (5 bases). The J call is in doubt because the DNA end fits TRBJ2-5 better. CDR1 and CDR2 (germline): SGDLS, YYNGEE. The CDR3 contains 14 residues. CDR3 amino acids: CVSSVADSSETQYF. In DNA form, the CDR3 reads TGTGTCAGCAGCGTAGCTGACAGCAGTGAGACCCAGTACTTC.

This clonotype was picked up one time. The V gene is TRBV27, the J gene TRBJ2-2, with 8 bases identical to TRBD2. The CDR3 loop spans 16 amino acids. The V gene's germline CDR1 is MNHEY and CDR2 SMNVEV (reference sequence). V lost 3 bases and J lost 1; bases outside the gene matches: 4. The DNA for the CDR3 is TGTGCCAGCAGTTTGTGGCTAGCGGGGAACACCGGGGAGCTGTTTTTT. It encodes CASSLWLAGNTGELFF.

The chain employs TRBV23-1 and TRBJ2-1; no reliable D call. TRBV23-1 is assigned to the ORF class and has an uncertain function. The germline V and J ends were trimmed by 2 bases and 5 bases, with 19 bases remaining between them. The length of the CDR3 is 17 residues. CDR3 region: CASSQPLHRSPNNEQFF. The CDR3 DNA is TGCGCCAGCAGTCAACCCTTGCACCGGTCACCCAACAATGAGCAGTTCTTC.

The rearrangement links TRBV7-6 to TRBJ2-3, with D perhaps assigned TRBD1 or TRBD2 (5 bases each). This CDR3 spans 17 amino acids. The germline CDR1 and CDR2 sequences are SGHVS and FNYEAQ. The V and J ends lost 1 base and 2 bases respectively, with 16 bases between them. CDR3 protein: CASSLGQGMGTTDTQYF. The CDR3 DNA sequence: TGTGCCAGCAGCTTAGGTCAAGGTATGGGGACCACAGATACGCAGTATTTT.

This chain joins TRBV2 and TRBJ2-1; TRBD2 is a possible D gene (6 bases). The DNA end lines up better with TRBJ2-7; the J call may be wrong. Germline CDR1 SNHLY, CDR2 FYNNEI. This CDR3 contains 15 residues. Here the CDR3 reads CASSELGGTYNEQYF. CDR3 bases: TGTGCCAGCAGTGAATTGGGGGGTACTTACAATGAGCAGTACTTC.

At least ten counts were recorded for this clonotype. This chain uses TRBV7-2 with TRBJ1-2, with D uncertain. Germline V gene lookup returns CDR1 SGHTA and CDR2 FQGNSA. CDR3 length: 12 residues. The germline V and J ends were trimmed by 0 bases and 6 bases, with 5 bases remaining between them. As DNA, the CDR3 is TGTGCCAGCAGCTTAGCACGAGATGGCTACACCTTC. Translation gives CASSLARDGYTF.

This clonotype was observed a few times. The chain links TRBV6-2 or TRBV6-3 to TRBJ1-1; 7 positions agree with TRBD1. V was clipped by 7 bases and J by 2 bases; unmatched bases: 7. Germline CDR1 and CDR2: MNHEY and SVGEGT. The CDR3 totals 14 residues. In DNA form, the CDR3 reads TGTGCCAGCACTCAACAGGGGCGAAACACTGAAGCTTTCTTT. Residues: CASTQQGRNTEAFF.

This sequence joins TRBV7-2 and TRBJ1-5; possible D gene TRBD1, 5 bases. CDR1 and CDR2 from the germline V gene are SGHTA and FQGNSA. This CDR3 is built from 16 residues. Between the trimmed V and J ends, which lost 3 bases and 1 base, there was a span of 13 bases. DNA for the CDR3: TGTGCCAGCAGCTTGCTGGGGGACTCCAGCAATCAGCCCCAGCATTTT. This sequence encodes CASSLLGDSSNQPQHF.

The chain employs TRBV6-1 and TRBJ1-2, with 7 bases identical to TRBD1. This CDR3 region has 15 residues. Trimming cost V 7 bases and J 2 bases; bases outside gene matches: 10. Looked up from germline, CDR1 is MNHNS and CDR2 is SASEGT. This CDR3 reads CASNPGGGQNYGYTF. CDR3 DNA: TGTGCCAGCAACCCCGGGGGGGGACAGAACTATGGCTACACCTTC.

V gene TRBV11-3 combines with J gene TRBJ2-2; 9 bases agree with TRBD1. The germline gives CDR1 SGHNT, CDR2 YENEEA. Losses at the gene ends were 8 bases for V and 6 bases for J; bases not matched to a gene: 16. This CDR3 is 17 amino acids long. CDR3 DNA sequence: TGTGCCAGCGCGGGACAGGGCTTAACAGGGAGTCCCGGGGAGCTGTTTTTT. Translating gives CASAGQGLTGSPGELFF.

This clonotype was recorded a few times. V and J are TRBV3-1 and TRBJ2-3; TRBD2 matches at 7 bases. V lost 1 base, J lost 0 bases, and 7 bases stayed unmatched. CDR3 length: 17 amino acids. The germline V gene has CDR1 LGHDT and CDR2 YNNKEL (reference sequence). The CDR3 is CASSQAAWRGSTDTQYF. The CDR3 nucleotides read TGTGCCAGCAGCCAAGCGGCTTGGCGGGGGAGCACAGATACGCAGTATTTT.

This clonotype was observed a few times. The chain links TRBV29-1 to TRBJ2-7, with 10 bases identical to TRBD1. The J segment lost 2 bases and the V segment lost 7 bases, leaving 11 bases of the junction unmatched. There are 15 residues in the CDR3. CDR1 SQVTM and CDR2 ANQGSEA come from the germline V gene. CDR3 DNA: TGCAGCGCAGAACTACCCGGGACAGGGGCCTACGAGCAGTACTTC. Its translation: CSAELPGTGAYEQYF.

This clonotype was detected a few times. V usage is TRBV7-8 and J usage is TRBJ2-1, with D perhaps being TRBD1 or TRBD2 (6 bases each). Germline V gene lookup returns CDR1 SGHVS and CDR2 FQNEAQ. V was clipped by 5 bases and J by 7 bases, with 18 bases between them. The CDR3 is made up of 15 amino acids. The CDR3 DNA reads as TGTGCCAGCAGCCTCCGGGACAACGGGAGAAATGAGCAGTTCTTC. This translates into CASSLRDNGRNEQFF.

Concerning this clonotype itself: The conserved phenylalanine or tryptophan normally closing the CDR3 is absent here, so this likely arose from a read error. The chain carries TRBV7-2 and TRBJ2-7, with D perhaps TRBD2 (5 bases). Gene TRBJ2-5 matches the end of the DNA better, so the J call may be wrong. From germline, CDR1 is SGHTA and CDR2 FQGNSA. The CDR3 has 15 residues. The CDR3 protein is CASSLVGRTLETQYL. As DNA, the CDR3 is TGTGCCAGCAGCTTAGTAGGCCGGACTCTGGAGACCCAGTACCTC.

V is TRBV7-2 and J is TRBJ1-2, with 7 bases aligning to TRBD1. The length of the CDR3 is 15 residues. Losses at the gene ends were 0 bases for V and 5 bases for J; bases not matched to a gene: 6. Germline V gives CDR1 SGHTA, CDR2 FQGNSA. CDR3 amino acids: CASSLAVTGEYGYTF. CDR3 in DNA: TGTGCCAGCAGCTTAGCGGTTACAGGGGAATATGGCTACACCTTC.

This clonotype has a handful of counts. DNA for the CDR3: TGTGCCAGCAGTTTTTTCCTAGTAGGGCAGTACTTC. It is translated as CASSFFLVGQYF. The chain recombines TRBV12-3 or TRBV12-4 with TRBJ2-5; D is uncertain. The CDR3 sequence is 12 residues long. V was shortened by 3 bases and J by 11 bases, with 13 bases between the two germline ends.

The chain is built from TRBV28 and TRBJ1-5; 9 bases are a match to TRBD1. V shed 6 bases, J shed 4 bases, and the junction held 10 bases outside the gene matches. This CDR3 has 16 amino acids. Germline CDR1 and CDR2: MDHEN and SYDVKM. This CDR3 reads CASRHRLTGGNQPQHF. For the CDR3, the DNA is TGTGCCAGCAGGCACAGACTGACAGGGGGTAATCAGCCCCAGCATTTT. Combining the CDR3 with reference TRBV28 and TRBJ1-5 gives the whole variable domain DVKVTQSSRYLVKRTGEKVFLECVQDMDHENMFWYRQDPGLGLRLIYFSYDVKMKEKGDIPEGYSVSREKKERFSLILESASTNQTSMYLCASRHRLTGGNQPQHFGDGTRLSIL.